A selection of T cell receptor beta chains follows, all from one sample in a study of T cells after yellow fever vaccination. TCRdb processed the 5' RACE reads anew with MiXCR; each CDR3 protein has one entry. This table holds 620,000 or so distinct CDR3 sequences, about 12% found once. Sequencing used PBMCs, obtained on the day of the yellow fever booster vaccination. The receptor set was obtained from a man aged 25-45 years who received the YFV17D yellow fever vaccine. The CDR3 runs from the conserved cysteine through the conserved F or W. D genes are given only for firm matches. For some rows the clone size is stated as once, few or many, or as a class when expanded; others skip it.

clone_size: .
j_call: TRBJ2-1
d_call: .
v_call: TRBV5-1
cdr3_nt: TGCGCCAGCAGCTTGGGGGCGGTTTCCTCCTACAATGAGCAGTTCTTC
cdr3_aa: CASSLGAVSSYNEQFF

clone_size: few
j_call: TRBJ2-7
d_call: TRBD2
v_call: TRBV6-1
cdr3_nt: TGTGCCAGCAGTCGAGCTAGCGGGAGAACCTACGAGCAGTACTTC
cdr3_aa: CASSRASGRTYEQYF

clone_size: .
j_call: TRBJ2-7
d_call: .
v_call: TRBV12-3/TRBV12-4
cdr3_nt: TGTGCCAGTACAGAGTCCGTCAGCTACGAGCAGTACTTC
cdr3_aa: CASTESVSYEQYF

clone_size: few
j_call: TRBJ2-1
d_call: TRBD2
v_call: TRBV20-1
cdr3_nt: TGCAGTGCTATCCCACCGCTCCTAGCGGGCCGGTACAATGAGCAGTTCTTC
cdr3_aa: CSAIPPLLAGRYNEQFF

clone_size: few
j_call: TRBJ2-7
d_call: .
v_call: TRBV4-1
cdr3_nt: TGCGCCAGCAGCCCCACAATAGGGGCATGGGAGCAGTACTTC
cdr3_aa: CASSPTIGAWEQYF

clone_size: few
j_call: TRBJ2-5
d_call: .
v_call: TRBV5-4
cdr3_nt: TGTGCCAGCAGCTCAGCACCCAAGAAGGGAGAGACCCAGTACTTC
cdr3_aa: CASSSAPKKGETQYF

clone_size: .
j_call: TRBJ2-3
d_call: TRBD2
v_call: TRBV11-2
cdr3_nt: TGTGCCAGCAGCTTAGAGGGGGGTCTAGCGGGAAGGACCTATGGCACAGATACGCAGTATTTT
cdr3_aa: CASSLEGGLAGRTYGTDTQYF

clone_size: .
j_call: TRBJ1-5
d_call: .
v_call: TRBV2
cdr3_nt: TGTGCCAGCAGAAGGGATCAGCCCCAGCATTTT
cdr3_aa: CASRRDQPQHF

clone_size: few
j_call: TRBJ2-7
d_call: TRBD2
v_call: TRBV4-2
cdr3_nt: TGTGCCAGCAGCCAGGGGACTAGCGGGAACTACGAGCAGTACTTC
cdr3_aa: CASSQGTSGNYEQYF

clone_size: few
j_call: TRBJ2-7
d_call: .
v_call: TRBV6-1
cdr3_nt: TGTGCCAGCAGCCAGCAGACAGGGCGCGGGGGTCACGAGCAGTACTTC
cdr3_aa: CASSQQTGRGGHEQYF

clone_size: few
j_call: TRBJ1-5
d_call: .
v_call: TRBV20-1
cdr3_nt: TGCAGTGCTTCAGGGAGCGGGGGATGGCAGCCCCAGCATTTT
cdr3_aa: CSASGSGGWQPQHF

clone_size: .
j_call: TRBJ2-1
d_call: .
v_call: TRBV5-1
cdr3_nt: TGCGCCAGCGGTGACGGGCTACCCAGCTCCTACAATGAGCAGTTCTTC
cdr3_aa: CASGDGLPSSYNEQFF

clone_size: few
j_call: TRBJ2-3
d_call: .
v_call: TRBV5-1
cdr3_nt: TGCGCCAGCAGCGGCGGATCCAAATCTAGCACAGATACGCAGTATTTT
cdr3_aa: CASSGGSKSSTDTQYF

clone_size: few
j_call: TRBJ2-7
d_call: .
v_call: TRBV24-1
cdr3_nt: TGTGCCACCAGTGAACCCAACCGCTACGAGCAGTACTTC
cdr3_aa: CATSEPNRYEQYF

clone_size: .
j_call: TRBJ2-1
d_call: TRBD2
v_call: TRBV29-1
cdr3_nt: TGCAGCGTAGAGGGGACTAGCGGGGGCCTTGCGTCTAATGAGCAGTTCTTC
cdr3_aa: CSVEGTSGGLASNEQFF

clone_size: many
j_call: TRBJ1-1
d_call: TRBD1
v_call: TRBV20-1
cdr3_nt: TGCAGTGCTAGAAATACCGGGACAGGAGAATCGACTGAAGCTTTCTTT
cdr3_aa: CSARNTGTGESTEAFF

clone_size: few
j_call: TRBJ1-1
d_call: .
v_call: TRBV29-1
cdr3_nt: TGCAGCGTCCGAACCGTCACTGAAGCTTTCTTT
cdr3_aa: CSVRTVTEAFF

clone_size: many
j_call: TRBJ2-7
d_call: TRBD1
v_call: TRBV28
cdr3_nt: TGTGCCATTCACAGGGGAAGTCGTTCCTACGAGCAGTACTTC
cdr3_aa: CAIHRGSRSYEQYF

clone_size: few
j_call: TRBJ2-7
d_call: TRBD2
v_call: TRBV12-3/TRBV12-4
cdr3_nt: TGTGCCAGCAGTTTAAGCTCCGCGGGAGTAGGCGAGCAGTACTTC
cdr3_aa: CASSLSSAGVGEQYF

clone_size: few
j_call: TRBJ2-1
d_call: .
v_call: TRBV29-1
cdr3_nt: TGCAGCGTCCAAGGGGGGAGTAAGGCCGATGAGCAGTTCTTC
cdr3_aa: CSVQGGSKADEQFF

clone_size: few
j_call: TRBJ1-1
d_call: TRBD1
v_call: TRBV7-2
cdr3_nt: TGTGCCAGCAGCCCGGACAGGGCGGAAGCTTTCTTT
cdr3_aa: CASSPDRAEAFF

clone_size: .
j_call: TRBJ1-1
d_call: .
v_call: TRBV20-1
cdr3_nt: TGCAGTGCTAGAGGGACATGGGACACTGAAGCTTTCTTT
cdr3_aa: CSARGTWDTEAFF

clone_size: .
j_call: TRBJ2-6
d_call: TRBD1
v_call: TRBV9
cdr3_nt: TGTGCCAGCAGCGCCACGGGACAGTCGAGCTCTGGGGCCAACGTCCTGACTTTC
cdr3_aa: CASSATGQSSSGANVLTF

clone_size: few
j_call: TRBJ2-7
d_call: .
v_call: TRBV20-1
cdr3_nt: TGCTGTGCTAGAGATTGGGTGGGGGCCGGTGGTTACGAGCAGTACTTC
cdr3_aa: CCARDWVGAGGYEQYF

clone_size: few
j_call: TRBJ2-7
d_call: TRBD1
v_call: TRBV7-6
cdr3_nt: TGTGCCAGCAGCTTAGCCATCGGGACAGCCTACGAGCAGTACTTC
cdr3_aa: CASSLAIGTAYEQYF

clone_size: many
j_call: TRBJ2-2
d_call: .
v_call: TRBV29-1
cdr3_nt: TGCAGCGTGGCCGGGACAAAGGCCACCGGGGAGCTGTTTTTT
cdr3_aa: CSVAGTKATGELFF

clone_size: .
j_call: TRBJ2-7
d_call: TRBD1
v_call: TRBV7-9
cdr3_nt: TGTGCCAGCAGTTACTCGACAGGGGCCTACGAGCAGTACTTC
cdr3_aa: CASSYSTGAYEQYF

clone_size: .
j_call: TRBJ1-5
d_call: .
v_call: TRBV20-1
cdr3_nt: TGCAGTGCTAGAGGAGGGAGCGGGGGGCCCCAGCATTTT
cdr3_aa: CSARGGSGGPQHF

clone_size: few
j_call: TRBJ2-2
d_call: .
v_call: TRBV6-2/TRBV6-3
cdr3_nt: TGTGCCAGCAGTTATTTGAGTACCGGGGAGCTGTTTTTT
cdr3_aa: CASSYLSTGELFF

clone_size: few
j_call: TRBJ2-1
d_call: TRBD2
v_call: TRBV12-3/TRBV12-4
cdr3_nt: TGTGCCAGCACCCCGGGGGCTAGCGGGAGTCACAATGAGCAGTTCTTC
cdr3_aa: CASTPGASGSHNEQFF

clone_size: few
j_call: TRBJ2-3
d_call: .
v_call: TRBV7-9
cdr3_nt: TGTGCCAGCAGCTCCCGGACAGCAACTAGCACAGATACGCAGTATTTT
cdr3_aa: CASSSRTATSTDTQYF

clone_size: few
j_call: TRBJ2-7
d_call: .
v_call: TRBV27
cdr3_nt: TGTGCCAGCAGTAAGTCCCGGGACTTAAACGAGCAGTACTTC
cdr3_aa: CASSKSRDLNEQYF

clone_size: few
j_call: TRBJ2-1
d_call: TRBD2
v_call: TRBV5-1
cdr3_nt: TGCGCCAGCACTTTGGGACTAGCGGGGGACAATGAGCAGTTCTTC
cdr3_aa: CASTLGLAGDNEQFF

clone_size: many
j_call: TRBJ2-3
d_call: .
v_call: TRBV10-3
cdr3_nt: TGTGCCAGTACGAGCTCCTCGGCAGATACGCAGTATTTT
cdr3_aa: CASTSSSADTQYF

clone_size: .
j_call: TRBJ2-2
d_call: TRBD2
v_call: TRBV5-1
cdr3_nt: TGCGCCAGCAGCATCGGACTAGCGGTCGGCACCGGGGAGCTGTTTTTT
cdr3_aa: CASSIGLAVGTGELFF

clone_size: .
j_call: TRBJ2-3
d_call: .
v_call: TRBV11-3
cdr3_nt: TGTGCCAGCAGCTCCCTAGCATCATCAGATACGCAGTATTTT
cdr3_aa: CASSSLASSDTQYF

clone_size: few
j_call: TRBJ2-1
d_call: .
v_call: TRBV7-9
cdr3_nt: TGTGCCAGCAGCCCCCTCCTGGACACCTACAATGAGCAGTTCTTC
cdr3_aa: CASSPLLDTYNEQFF

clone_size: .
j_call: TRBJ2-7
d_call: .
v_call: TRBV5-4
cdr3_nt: TGTGCCAGCAGCCGAGCAGGGGGGAATCACTACGAGCAGTACTTC
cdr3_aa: CASSRAGGNHYEQYF

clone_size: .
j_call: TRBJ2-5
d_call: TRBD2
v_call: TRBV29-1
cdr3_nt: TGCAGCGTTGAAGAAGGCCTAGCGGAAGAGACCCAGTACTTC
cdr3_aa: CSVEEGLAEETQYF

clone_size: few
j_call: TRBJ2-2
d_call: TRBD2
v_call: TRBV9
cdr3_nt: TGTGCCAGCAGCGTGCGGGAGGGCCTTACCGGGGAGCTGTTTTTT
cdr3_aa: CASSVREGLTGELFF

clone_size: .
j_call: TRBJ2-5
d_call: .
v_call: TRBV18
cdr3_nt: TGTGCCAGCTCATCGGTCAACTCCCAAGAGATCCAGTACTTC
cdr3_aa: CASSSVNSQEIQYF

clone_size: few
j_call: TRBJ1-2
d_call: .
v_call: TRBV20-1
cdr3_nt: TGCAGTGGGGGGGGCACAGGCAAAGGCTACACCTTC
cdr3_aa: CSGGGTGKGYTF

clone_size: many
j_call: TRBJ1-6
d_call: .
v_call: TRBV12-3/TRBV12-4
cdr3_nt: TGTGCCAGCACCGGGACGGGGAATTCACCCCTCCACTTT
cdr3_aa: CASTGTGNSPLHF

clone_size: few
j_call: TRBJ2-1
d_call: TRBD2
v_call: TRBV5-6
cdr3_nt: TGTGCCAGCAGTAATCTAGCGGGTACCTACAATGAGCAGTTCTTC
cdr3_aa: CASSNLAGTYNEQFF